The next 30 T cell receptor beta chains were all read from a single sample in a study of OX40 agonist ivuxolimab in advanced cancers. Generated by immunoSEQ multiplex PCR, the TCRdb table keeps only in-frame clones and is missing some. The table lists more than 45,000 clones, 65% to 85% of them singletons. The sample consisted of CD4+ or CD8+ T cells sorted from blood, taken in a trial of the OX40 agonist ivuxolimab. These receptors came from an adult with an advanced solid tumor such as melanoma, head and neck, liver or kidney cancer.

V is TRBV14 and J is TRBJ2-5; a possible D gene is TRBD1 (7 bases). The V gene lost 1 base and the J gene lost 2 bases, with 17 bases spanning the gap. The CDR3 runs to 17 residues. Germline CDR1 reads SGHDN; CDR2 reads FVKESK. CDR3 DNA sequence: TGTGCCAGCAGCCAAGTCTTGGCAGGGGGGAAACAAGAGACCCAGTACTTC. As protein: CASSQVLAGGKQETQYF.

The chain carries TRBV6-5 and TRBJ2-4; 11 bases align to TRBD2. V trimming: 0 bases; J trimming: 6 bases; junction bases outside the gene matches: 4. The V gene's germline CDR1 is MNHEY and CDR2 SVGAGI. The CDR3 has 16 amino acids. In DNA, the CDR3 is TGTGCCAGCAGTTACTCTAGCGGGGGGGCGGGAAACATTCAGTACTTC. Protein product: CASSYSSGGAGNIQYF.

In this sample, this clone turned up once. This chain uses TRBV7-2 with TRBJ1-1, with D possibly TRBD1 on 6 matching bases. The CDR3 has 15 amino acids. Between the trimmed V and J ends, which lost 5 bases and 0 bases, there was a span of 13 bases. Looked up from germline, CDR1 is SGHTA and CDR2 is FQGNSA. CDR3 protein: CASSELTGMNTEAFF. DNA for the CDR3: TGTGCCAGCAGCGAATTGACAGGCATGAACACTGAAGCTTTCTTT.

The chain is built from TRBV2 and TRBJ2-2, with 9 bases fitting TRBD1. Germline CDR1 is SNHLY and CDR2 is FYNNEI. V was pared by 6 bases and J by 5 bases, with 4 bases of the junction left unmatched. The CDR3 length is 14 residues. The CDR3 region has the DNA TGTGCCAGCAGATGGGACAGGGTGACCGGGGAGCTGTTTTTT. Protein: CASRWDRVTGELFF.

V gene TRBV11-2 combines with J gene TRBJ1-1, with D maybe TRBD1 (6 bases). Germline loops: CDR1 SGHAT, CDR2 FQNNGV. CDR3 length equals 13 residues. V was cut by 2 bases and J by 8 bases, with 12 bases left in between. This chain's CDR3 is CASSLRRGGEAFF. CDR3 DNA: TGTGCCAGCAGCTTAAGGAGGGGGGGCGAAGCTTTCTTT.

The chain is built from TRBV5-1 and TRBJ1-1, with a possible D match to TRBD1 (6 bases). Looked up from germline, CDR1 is SGHRS and CDR2 is YFSETQ. V was pared by 4 bases and J by 5 bases, with 15 bases between. The CDR3 length is 14 residues. As DNA, the CDR3 is TGCGCCAGCAGCGCGGCGCAGGGGAGGACTGAAGCTTTCTTT. Translation gives CASSAAQGRTEAFF. Supplemented by reference TRBV5-1 and TRBJ1-1, the full variable domain reads KAGVTQTPRYLIKTRGQQVTLSCSPISGHRSVSWYQQTPGQGLQFLFEYFSETQRNKGNFPGRFSGRQFSNSRSEMNVSTLELGDSALYLCASSAAQGRTEAFFGQGTRLTVV.

This clone was seen only once. The J gene is TRBJ2-1, the V gene TRBV5-1; 10 nucleotides agree with TRBD1. CDR1 SGHRS and CDR2 YFSETQ come from the germline V gene. V was clipped by 4 bases and J by 2 bases; unmatched bases: 6. This CDR3 region has 16 residues. The CDR3 DNA follows: TGCGCCAGCAGCCCCGCTGGACAGGGGGCCTACAATGAGCAGTTCTTC. Its protein product is CASSPAGQGAYNEQFF.

The chain employs TRBV7-9 and TRBJ1-4; 7 nucleotides align to TRBD1. CDR1 is SEHNR and CDR2 is FQNEAQ in the germline V gene (reference sequence). The V gene end was trimmed by 4 bases and the J gene end by 7 bases; junction bases not matched to a gene: 21. This CDR3 comprises 19 residues. The CDR3 DNA sequence: TGTGCCAGCAGCTCGAGGGGGGACAGAGTAAACGGACTAAGTGAAAAACTGTTTTTT. This sequence encodes CASSSRGDRVNGLSEKLFF.

This sequence joins TRBV4-3 and TRBJ1-4; D unclear. Trimming left V 1 base short and J 8 bases short, with 8 bases between. From germline, CDR1 is LGHNA and CDR2 YSLEER. The CDR3 is 13 amino acids. CDR3 sequence: CASSQVGGEKLFF. The CDR3 nucleotides read TGCGCCAGCAGCCAAGTCGGTGGGGAAAAACTGTTTTTT.

The chain employs TRBV6-1 and TRBJ2-2; TRBD2 matches 7 bases. The junction had 8 bases not matched to a gene; V was cut back by 10 bases and J by 3 bases. The V gene's germline CDR1 is MNHNS and CDR2 SASEGT. The CDR3 has 14 amino acids. The CDR3 sequence is CATSWGRDTGELFF. Written as DNA, the CDR3 is TGTGCCACTTCTTGGGGGAGGGACACCGGGGAGCTGTTTTTT.

Concerning this clone itself: In the same sample, other DNA sequences code for this CDR3. The chain has TRBV7-8 and TRBJ1-5; D not resolved. The V and J ends lost 3 bases and 5 bases respectively, with 11 bases between them. This CDR3 contains 14 residues. Germline V gene data show CDR1 as SGHVS and CDR2 as FQNEAQ. The CDR3 nucleotides read TGTGCCAGCAGCTTCGCGGGAGGGTATCAGCCCCAGCATTTT. This gives the protein CASSFAGGYQPQHF.

V is TRBV7-2 and J is TRBJ2-5; 8 positions match TRBD2. With V trimmed by 1 base and J by 2 bases, 3 bases remained unmatched. Germline CDR1 and CDR2: SGHTA and FQGNSA. CDR3 length: 15 residues. CDR3 in amino acids: CASSLVAGSQETQYF. The CDR3 nucleotides are TGTGCCAGCAGCTTAGTAGCGGGAAGTCAAGAGACCCAGTACTTC.

Only one count was recorded for this clone. The chain links TRBV7-6 to TRBJ2-5; D possibly corresponds to TRBD2 (5 bases). CDR1 is SGHVS, CDR2 FNYEAQ, per germline. Trimming cost V 5 bases and J 3 bases, with 10 bases left between them. The CDR3 is made up of 13 amino acids. The CDR3 is CASSLFGKETQYF. The CDR3 coding sequence is TGTGCCAGCAGCCTTTTCGGGAAAGAGACCCAGTACTTC. The variable domain in full, completed from reference TRBV7-6 and TRBJ2-5, reads GAGVSQSPRYKVTKRGQDVALRCDPISGHVSLYWYRQALGQGPEFLTYFNYEAQQDKSGLPNDRFSAERPEGSISTLTIQRTEQRDSAMYRCASSLFGKETQYFGPGTRLLVL.

V usage is TRBV5-4 and J usage is TRBJ2-7; D unclear. CDR1 and CDR2 (germline): SGHNT, YYREEE (reference sequence). CDR3 length equals 14 residues. Trimming stripped 3 bases from V and 0 bases from J, with 10 bases between. As DNA, the CDR3 is TGTGCCAGCAGCTCTACCGGAAGCTCCTACGAGCAGTACTTC. Amino acids: CASSSTGSSYEQYF.

This rearrangement joins TRBV5-1 to TRBJ1-3, with D perhaps matching TRBD1 (5 bases). Germline values: CDR1 SGHRS, CDR2 YFSETQ. The V and J ends lost 2 bases and 0 bases respectively, with 9 bases between them. CDR3 length equals 15 residues. The CDR3 sequence is CASSLGELSGNTIYF. CDR3 in DNA: TGCGCCAGCAGCTTAGGGGAGCTCTCTGGAAACACCATATATTTT.

The V and J genes are TRBV7-8 and TRBJ2-7, with TRBD1 as a possible D gene (5 bases). This CDR3 has 14 amino acids. CDR1 and CDR2 (germline): SGHVS, FQNEAQ. Trimming cost V 6 bases and J 5 bases, with 17 bases left between them. The CDR3 here is CASRMAGLSHEQYF. The CDR3 DNA reads TGTGCCAGCAGGATGGCAGGGTTGTCCCACGAGCAGTACTTC. Full variable domain (rest looked up from reference TRBV7-8 and TRBJ2-7): GAGVSQSPRYKVAKRGQDVALRCDPISGHVSLFWYQQALGQGPEFLTYFQNEAQLDKSGLPSDRFFAERPEGSVSTLKIQRTQQEDSAVYLCASRMAGLSHEQYFGPGTRLTVT.

V usage is TRBV10-3 and J usage is TRBJ2-1, with D maybe TRBD2 (6 bases). Germline CDR1 and CDR2: ENHRY and SYGVKD. Trimming pared 4 bases from V and 0 bases from J, leaving 25 bases between. The CDR3 has 20 amino acids. The CDR3 spells CAISGGYVGGLRSSYNEQFF. CDR3 DNA sequence: TGTGCCATCAGTGGAGGGTACGTCGGGGGACTTAGGAGCTCCTACAATGAGCAGTTCTTC.

The chain combines TRBV5-1 with TRBJ2-3; maybe TRBD2 (5 bases). The CDR3 is made up of 14 amino acids. Between the trimmed V and J ends, which lost 2 bases and 5 bases, there was a span of 12 bases. CDR1 and CDR2 (germline): SGHRS, YFSETQ. The CDR3 bases are TGCGCCAGCAGCTTCACCCCGGCGGGAGATACGCAGTATTTT. Protein product: CASSFTPAGDTQYF.

The chain combines TRBV6-1 with TRBJ2-5, with a weak D call TRBD1 (6 bases). CDR3 length: 13 residues. Trimming took off 5 bases at V and 5 bases at J, with 12 bases between the two ends. Per the germline V gene, CDR1 is MNHNS and CDR2 is SASEGT. CDR3: CASSLDQGETQYF. CDR3 nucleotide sequence: TGTGCCAGCAGTCTCGACCAGGGGGAGACCCAGTACTTC.

In its sample, this clone is medium-sized. The chain links TRBV2 to TRBJ1-5; D remains unclear. Germline V gene data show CDR1 as SNHLY and CDR2 as FYNNEI. The V end was cut by 6 bases, the J end by 0 bases, with 9 bases between. The CDR3 is 14 amino acids. CDR3 nucleotides: TGTGCCAGCAGCCATTTAGATAGCAATCAGCCCCAGCATTTT. Translation gives CASSHLDSNQPQHF.

This clone is medium-sized by share. The rearrangement links TRBV12-5 to TRBJ2-7; D perhaps matches TRBD2 (7 bases). This CDR3 spans 21 amino acids. CDR1 is LGHNT and CDR2 is FRNRAP in the germline V gene. Between the trimmed V and J ends, which lost 0 bases and 0 bases, there was a span of 27 bases. The chain's CDR3 is CASGLVPSFGQGLQGSYEQYF. Written as DNA, the CDR3 is TGTGCTAGTGGTTTGGTACCTTCGTTTGGGCAGGGACTACAGGGCTCCTACGAGCAGTACTTC.

V is TRBV29-1 and J is TRBJ2-7; 7 bases fit TRBD1. The CDR3 runs to 13 residues. Germline CDR1 and CDR2: SQVTM and ANQGSEA. Trimming cost V 6 bases and J 6 bases; bases outside gene matches: 11. The CDR3 sequence is CSVMPGTAREQYF. The CDR3 nucleotides read TGCAGCGTGATGCCCGGGACAGCACGCGAGCAGTACTTC.

V gene TRBV7-8 combines with J gene TRBJ2-3, with a tentative D call TRBD1 (5 bases). With 5 bases removed from V and 4 bases from J, the gap between germline ends came to 7 bases. This CDR3 comprises 12 residues. Per germline, CDR1 SGHVS and CDR2 FQNEAQ. CDR3 nucleotide sequence: TGTGCCAGCAGCCAAGGGGCAGATACGCAGTATTTT. It encodes CASSQGADTQYF. The full variable domain, its missing parts supplied by reference TRBV7-8 and TRBJ2-3, is GAGVSQSPRYKVAKRGQDVALRCDPISGHVSLFWYQQALGQGPEFLTYFQNEAQLDKSGLPSDRFFAERPEGSVSTLKIQRTQQEDSAVYLCASSQGADTQYFGPGTRLTVL.

This chain joins TRBV29-1 and TRBJ2-1; D uncertain. The CDR3 length is 14 residues. CDR1 is SQVTM, CDR2 ANQGSEA, per germline. V lost 2 bases to trimming and J lost 0 bases, with 8 bases between them. The CDR3 DNA reads TGCAGCGTTGAAAGCCCCGTCTCCTACAATGAGCAGTTCTTC. Protein product: CSVESPVSYNEQFF.

This sequence joins TRBV30 and TRBJ1-1, with 7 bases lining up with TRBD1. The trim removed 2 bases at V and 10 bases at J, leaving 7 bases unmatched. Germline values: CDR1 GTSNPN, CDR2 SVGIG (reference sequence). The CDR3 is 12 amino acids. The CDR3 bases are TGTGCCTGGAGTCTACAGGGGTTGGGAGCTTTCTTT. Amino acid sequence: CAWSLQGLGAFF.

The chain uses TRBV5-4 and TRBJ2-6; 10 bases align to TRBD2. The ends lost 4 bases at V and 1 base at J; junction bases unmatched: 8. The CDR3 is 18 amino acids. The V gene's germline CDR1 is SGHNT and CDR2 YYREEE (reference sequence). The CDR3 bases are TGTGCCAGCAGCAAAAGAGCGGGGGGGATTTCTGGGGCCAACGTCCTGACTTTC. This sequence encodes CASSKRAGGISGANVLTF.

This clone was detected a few times. The chain couples TRBV5-5 to TRBJ2-7; 11 positions match TRBD1. Germline V gene data show CDR1 as SGHKS and CDR2 as YYEKEE (reference sequence). J was trimmed by 5 bases and V by 3 bases; bases with no gene match: 7. The CDR3 length is 15 residues. The CDR3: CASSSVRTGGNEQYF. DNA of the CDR3: TGTGCCAGCAGCTCCGTGAGGACAGGGGGCAACGAGCAGTACTTC.

The count of this clone is one. The V and J genes are TRBV5-1 and TRBJ1-4; 9 bases map to TRBD1. Losses at the gene ends were 2 bases for V and 4 bases for J; bases not matched to a gene: 6. The CDR3 has 16 residues. Germline CDR1 and CDR2: SGHRS and YFSETQ. The DNA for the CDR3 is TGCGCCAGCAGCTTTACACAGGGGGCTGTTAATGAAAAACTGTTTTTT. Translation: CASSFTQGAVNEKLFF.

The J gene is TRBJ1-4, the V gene TRBV7-9; D not resolved. CDR1 and CDR2 from the germline V gene are SEHNR and FQNEAQ (reference sequence). The V gene lost 3 bases and the J gene lost 5 bases, with 7 bases spanning the gap. This CDR3 comprises 13 residues. CDR3 sequence (DNA): TGTGCCAGCAGCTTCAAGGAAAATGAAAAACTGTTTTTT. Protein sequence: CASSFKENEKLFF.

The rearrangement uses TRBV9 and TRBJ2-2; 7 nucleotides line up with TRBD1. J gave up 0 bases and V 3 bases, and 2 bases lay outside the gene matches. CDR1 and CDR2 from the germline V gene are SGDLS and YYNGEE. There are 15 residues in the CDR3. CDR3 sequence (DNA): TGTGCCAGCAGCGGGACAGGACCGAACACCGGGGAGCTGTTTTTT. It codes for CASSGTGPNTGELFF.